Listed below are T cell receptor beta chains from one sample, sequenced in a study of control samples from healthy donors and cancer patients. Clones were sequenced by immunoSEQ multiplex PCR, and TCRdb holds only the in-frame ones, with some missing. The sample totals approximately 190,000 clones; its top ten clones hold 2% to 2.5%. The sequenced material came from blood. The origin of the receptors is a woman aged 25 to 39 in good health. CDR3s include the opening cysteine and the closing phenylalanine or tryptophan. A D gene is named only where the DNA matches it firmly.

TRBD1,TRBV19,TRBJ1-1,CASSSSQGPEAFF,TGTGCCAGTAGTTCCTCACAGGGGCCTGAAGCTTTCTTT
NA,TRBV3-1/TRBV3-2,TRBJ2-3,CASSQPGTSTDTQYF,TGTGCCAGCAGCCAACCTGGGACTAGCACAGATACGCAGTATTTT
NA,TRBV7-2,TRBJ1-6,CASSLIAGTLNSPLHF,TGTGCCAGCAGCTTAATCGCAGGGACCTTAAATTCACCCCTCCACTTT
TRBD1,TRBV4-1,TRBJ2-1,CASRDPGGRPEQFF,TGCGCCAGCAGGGATCCAGGGGGCAGGCCTGAGCAGTTCTTC
TRBD2,TRBV7-9,TRBJ2-7,CASSYVGLADYEQYF,TGTGCCAGCAGCTACGTAGGACTAGCGGATTACGAGCAGTACTTC
TRBD2,TRBV27,TRBJ2-1,CASSLSSGGAYNEQFF,TGTGCCAGCAGTTTATCATCGGGGGGGGCCTACAATGAGCAGTTCTTC
NA,TRBV6-5,TRBJ1-5,CASSYGGRQPQHF,TGTGCCAGCAGTTACGGCGGGAGGCAGCCCCAGCATTTT
NA,TRBV7-2,TRBJ1-6,CASSLDHPVLHF,TGTGCCAGCAGCTTAGATCATCCGGTCCTCCACTTT
NA,TRBV3-1/TRBV3-2,TRBJ1-2,CASSQDRGYGYTF,TGTGCCAGCAGCCAAGACAGGGGCTATGGCTACACCTTC
NA,TRBV20-1,TRBJ1-5,CSASWEDQPQHF,TGCAGTGCTAGTTGGGAGGATCAGCCCCAGCATTTT